Listed here is a single TCR beta chain. The sample belongs to a study of cytotoxic CD8 clonotypes in ibrutinib-treated CLL. The V and J ends lost 8 bases and 2 bases respectively, with 10 bases between them. Germline V CDR1 and CDR2: ENHRY, SYGVKD. The CDR3 consists of 12 residues. TCRdb keeps only in-frame clones here, not all; method: immunoSEQ multiplex PCR. The sample lists about 140,000 clones; roughly 90% were seen once. The TCR sequence derives from a human donor with chronic lymphocytic leukemia. The sample in question was PBMCs, obtained after 12 months of ibrutinib treatment. This chain links TRBV10-3 with TRBJ2-7; D remains unclear. CDR3 coding DNA: TGTGCCATCGACGACGGAGCCTACGAGCAGTACTTC. It encodes CAIDDGAYEQYF.